This TCR beta chain derives from a study of blood T cells in healthy people across ages. About this clonotype itself: Its antigen remains unknown.

Extractions gave at least 5.5 micrograms of total RNA per sample. Findings and limits, study-wide: Long-lived donors had more naive CD4+ cells and higher diversity than aged donors. A strong correlation between TCR beta diversity and naive T cell percentage was seen.

Next came a second PCR, run for about 7 to 11 cycles, which used a sample-barcoded 5' primer along with a J-beta primer mix. Each cDNA molecule was tagged by a template-switch adaptor with 12 random nucleotides. One entry per CDR3 protein, called by TCRdb with MiXCR from the 5' RACE reads. The repertoire holds 1,500,000 or so distinct CDR3 sequences, with approximately 63% as singletons. This CDR3 contains 16 residues. Germline V gives CDR1 SGHTA, CDR2 FQGNSA. The junction had 20 bases not matched to a gene; V was cut back by 5 bases and J by 11 bases. The sequence was obtained from a man aged 18 to 35 in good health. Sequencing input: blood. The chain carries TRBV7-2 and TRBJ2-5; 7 bases are shared with TRBD2. The CDR3 region has the DNA TGTGCCAGCAGCCAAAGCATGGTATCCCTTACGCGGGAGCAGTACTTC. Encoded protein: CASSQSMVSLTREQYF.